This T cell receptor (beta chain) was profiled in a study of response to subunit inactivated influenza vaccine (dated 2018 in TCRdb). Regarding the research as a whole: The study used deep quantitative T cell receptor repertoire profiling to track responses to a trivalent subunit inactivated influenza vaccine. Overall results and qualifications from the work: It was suggested by the authors that each seasonal influenza vaccination may recruit only a limited number of new T cells.

The library came from RT-PCR. Data came from an Illumina HiSeq 2500. TCRdb redid the processing of the public reads, applying fastp at Q25 and MiXCR, and retained in-frame beta chains. One record per CDR3 amino acid sequence lists the most common genes and DNA. The sample data list hundreds of thousands of distinct CDR3 sequences, and approximately 15% of these were observed just once. The ten largest clones add up to 9.5% to 13% of the sample. The CDR3 sequence holds 14 residues, the cysteine and phenylalanine included. Only the CDR3 DNA is retained, 42 bases long and in frame from the first base. From a lookup of the germline V gene (reference sequence), CDR1 and CDR2 are LNHNV and YYDKDF. Between the V and J ends, shortened by 0 bases and 3 bases respectively, the junction contains 7 bases. This clonotype has only a few counts. What this receptor recognizes is not known. No base quality values were provided; no much bigger clone lies one nucleotide off.

The receptor comes from a man in his fifties or sixties who received an inactivated influenza vaccine. Donor details come from another sample of the same person, matched by shared clones. The sequence is built from TRBV15 and TRBJ2-3; possibly the D gene is TRBD2, per 6 matching bases. This material consisted of PBMCs from blood, taken 11 to 12 days after vaccination. The CDR3 loop reads CATSRDGGTDTQYF. The sequenced DNA: TGTGCCACCAGCAGAGACGGGGGAACAGATACGCAGTATTTT.